This entry lists 23 T cell receptor beta chains sequenced from one sample in a study of blood T cell repertoires in COVID-19. Assay: immunoSEQ multiplex PCR; the TCRdb copy retains only in-frame clones and omits some. The sample holds 230,000 or so clones, approximately 80% seen once. The sequenced sample was peripheral blood. These receptors all stem from a woman aged 40 to 50 who had recovered from COVID-19.

The V call is TRBV9, the J call TRBJ1-6; D remains ambiguous. Trimming removed 0 bases from V and 0 bases from J, with 28 bases in between. Germline V gene data show CDR1 as SGDLS and CDR2 as YYNGEE. This CDR3 has 23 residues. The CDR3 sequence is CASSVVSPKFPHNGSSYNSPLHF. In DNA, the CDR3 is TGTGCCAGCAGCGTAGTTTCCCCAAAATTCCCCCATAACGGTAGCTCCTATAATTCACCCCTCCACTTT.

This chain connects TRBV11-2 to TRBJ1-5; 9 bases are a match to TRBD1. This CDR3 spans 14 amino acids. J lost 6 bases, V lost 5 bases, and 5 bases had no gene match. The germline V gene encodes CDR1 SGHAT and CDR2 FQNNGV. The CDR3 DNA reads TGTGCCAGCAGCATGGACAGGGGAGCTCAGCCCCAGCATTTT. Encoded protein: CASSMDRGAQPQHF. Using reference TRBV11-2 and TRBJ1-5 for the parts outside the CDR3, the full variable domain is EAGVAQSPRYKIIEKRQSVAFWCNPISGHATLYWYQQILGQGPKLLIQFQNNGVVDDSQLPKDRFSAERLKGVDSTLKIQPAKLEDSAVYLCASSMDRGAQPQHFGDGTRLSIL.

This rearrangement joins TRBV7-2 to TRBJ2-7; 8 bases map to TRBD1. CDR1 is SGHTA, CDR2 FQGNSA, per germline. V dropped 5 bases and J dropped 1; count of bases not matched to a gene: 7. The CDR3 runs 15 residues. The CDR3 protein is CASSLWGQVSYEQYF. The CDR3 DNA follows: TGTGCCAGCAGCCTTTGGGGACAGGTTTCCTACGAGCAGTACTTC.

The V call is TRBV3-1 (or the pseudogene TRBV3-2), the J call TRBJ1-2, with 7 bases identical to TRBD1. V lost 1 base and J lost 8; bases outside the gene matches: 16. Germline values: CDR1 LGHDT, CDR2 YNNKEL (reference sequence). CDR3 length equals 17 residues. CDR3 nucleotide sequence: TGTGCCAGCAGCCAAGCCTTTCTCCGGACAGGTACTTTGGGCTACACCTTC. It codes for CASSQAFLRTGTLGYTF.

The V call is TRBV7-2, the J call TRBJ2-2; 11 bases align to TRBD2. Germline CDR1 SGHTA, CDR2 FQGNSA. This CDR3 spans 15 amino acids. Unmatched junction bases numbered 7, after V lost 9 bases and J lost 4 bases. The CDR3 DNA reads TGTGCCAGTACCGGGACTAGCGGTCTCACCGGGGAGCTGTTTTTT. It codes for CASTGTSGLTGELFF.

Worth noting for this clone: A read error may account for a junction end that differs from germline. V usage is TRBV11-2 and J usage is TRBJ1-2; 8 nucleotides align to TRBD1. This CDR3 comprises 13 residues. The germline V gene encodes CDR1 SGHAT and CDR2 FQNNGV. CDR3 residues: CASSGLGTGNLNF. For the CDR3, the DNA is TGTGCCAGCAGCGGACTAGGGACAGGTAACCTGAACTTC. Looking up the rest from reference TRBV11-2 and TRBJ1-2 gives the full variable domain: EAGVAQSPRYKIIEKRQSVAFWCNPISGHATLYWYQQILGQGPKLLIQFQNNGVVDDSQLPKDRFSAERLKGVDSTLKIQPAKLEDSAVYLCASSGLGTGNLNFGSGTRLTVV.

The V call is TRBV24-1, the J call TRBJ2-2; D possibly corresponds to TRBD2 (6 bases). The CDR3 has 15 residues. In germline, CDR1 is KGHDR, CDR2 SFDVKD. The V and J ends lost 3 bases and 4 bases respectively, with 11 bases between them. The CDR3 DNA is TGTGCCACCAGTGATAGACTAGAGAGCACCGGGGAGCTGTTTTTT. Encoded protein: CATSDRLESTGELFF.

V gene TRBV3-1 (or the pseudogene TRBV3-2) combines with J gene TRBJ2-7, with TRBD2 matching 11 bases. The CDR3 sequence is 15 residues long. J lost 7 bases, V lost 3 bases, and 8 bases had no gene match. The V gene's germline CDR1 is LGHDT and CDR2 YNNKEL (reference sequence). The CDR3 spells CASSHISGGVGEQYF. Here the CDR3 DNA reads TGTGCCAGCAGCCACATTAGCGGGGGGGTGGGAGAGCAGTACTTC.

There are a few counts of this clone. The gene calls are TRBV3-1 (or the pseudogene TRBV3-2) and TRBJ2-1; no clear D. The V and J ends lost 3 bases and 6 bases respectively, with 9 bases between them. CDR1 and CDR2 from the germline V gene are LGHDT and YNNKEL (reference sequence). There are 13 residues in the CDR3. The CDR3 region has the DNA TGTGCCAGCAGCCAGGCTAGGTCCAATGAGCAGTTCTTC. Residues: CASSQARSNEQFF.

The J gene is TRBJ1-3, the V gene TRBV21-1; TRBD1 is the table's D call and was not checked against the DNA. TRBV21-1 is a known pseudogene. The CDR3 is made up of 18 amino acids. The chain's CDR3 is CASSLTDPGHKNGNTIYF. CDR3 coding DNA: TGTGCCAGCAGCCTTACGGATCCCGGACATAAAAATGGAAACACCATATATTTT.

The chain links TRBV19 to TRBJ1-2, with TRBD1 matching 8 bases. Germline loops: CDR1 LNHDA, CDR2 SQIVND (reference sequence). V shed 3 bases, J shed 4 bases, and the junction held 10 bases outside the gene matches. CDR3 length: 16 residues. The CDR3 DNA follows: TGTGCCAGTAGTATTTTTCGGACAGGGCCCCCCTATGGCTACACCTTC. Translation gives CASSIFRTGPPYGYTF.

This clone was observed a handful of times. The gene calls are TRBV28 and TRBJ1-6, with TRBD1 matching 7 bases. The CDR3 totals 16 residues. In germline, CDR1 is MDHEN, CDR2 SYDVKM. V dropped 6 bases and J dropped 5; count of bases not matched to a gene: 10. The CDR3 bases are TGTGCCAGCAGGCCCAGTGCAGGGGGGAATAATTCACCCCTCCACTTT. It encodes CASRPSAGGNNSPLHF.

Concerning this clone itself: The same CDR3 can be traced to other DNA sequences in this sample. The chain joins TRBV5-1 to TRBJ2-1, with 8 bases that match TRBD2. Germline V gives CDR1 SGHRS, CDR2 YFSETQ. The CDR3 spans 15 residues. J was trimmed by 4 bases and V by 2 bases; bases with no gene match: 5. CDR3 in amino acids: CASSFAAGGYNEQFF. CDR3 in DNA: TGCGCCAGCAGCTTCGCGGCGGGGGGTTACAATGAGCAGTTCTTC.

The sample holds many counts of this clone. The genes are TRBV4-1 and TRBJ2-3; 8 bases fit TRBD1. The CDR3 is 16 residues long. V was pared by 1 base and J by 2 bases, with 5 bases of the junction left unmatched. CDR1 MGHRA and CDR2 YSYEKL come from the germline V gene. The CDR3 nucleotides read TGCGCCAGCAGCCAAGGTTGGACAGGGTCCACAGATACGCAGTATTTT. This sequence encodes CASSQGWTGSTDTQYF.

This chain joins TRBV9 and TRBJ2-6; D is perhaps TRBD1 (5 bases). There are 16 residues in the CDR3. V lost 3 bases to trimming and J lost 5 bases, with 15 bases between them. CDR1 and CDR2 from the germline V gene are SGDLS and YYNGEE. CDR3 nucleotides: TGTGCCAGCAGCGCCGCAGGGTCCCCTCGGGCCAACGTCCTGACTTTC. Translating gives CASSAAGSPRANVLTF.

This clone has more than one count but fewer than ten. This rearrangement joins TRBV5-6 to TRBJ2-7; TRBD2 matches at 8 bases. The CDR3 has 15 residues. The trim removed 0 bases at V and 1 base at J, leaving 3 bases unmatched. The V gene's germline CDR1 is SGHDT and CDR2 YYEEEE. CDR3 residues: CASSLGLAGSYEQYF. CDR3 DNA: TGTGCCAGCAGCTTGGGCCTAGCGGGTTCCTACGAGCAGTACTTC.

The chain recombines TRBV19 with TRBJ1-1; 11 bases align to TRBD1. V lost 6 bases to trimming and J lost 4 bases; unmatched junction nucleotides: 4. The CDR3 extends over 14 amino acids. In germline, CDR1 is LNHDA, CDR2 SQIVND (reference sequence). CDR3 in amino acids: CASRWGTGGTEAFF. CDR3 DNA: TGTGCCAGTAGGTGGGGGACAGGGGGCACTGAAGCTTTCTTT.

This clone was seen a single time. V and J are TRBV2 and TRBJ2-5; D is perhaps TRBD2 (5 bases). Germline V lookup: CDR1 SNHLY, CDR2 FYNNEI. V dropped 4 bases and J dropped 1 base, with 7 bases sitting between them. The length of the CDR3 is 13 residues. In DNA, the CDR3 is TGTGCCAGCAGTGCTGGACTCCAAGAGACCCAGTACTTC. It translates to CASSAGLQETQYF.

DNA for the CDR3: TGTGCCAGCAGAAAGATGGGGGCGAACTATGGCTACACCTTC. This codes for CASRKMGANYGYTF. The V call is TRBV6-5, the J call TRBJ1-2, with a weak D call TRBD1 (6 bases). The germline V gene encodes CDR1 MNHEY and CDR2 SVGAGI. The CDR3 covers 14 residues. V lost 6 bases and J lost 2, with 13 bases in between.

The chain joins TRBV7-9 to TRBJ1-2, with D perhaps TRBD1 (5 bases). V was pared by 5 bases and J by 3 bases, with 10 bases between. This CDR3 has 13 residues. The germline CDR1 and CDR2 sequences are SEHNR and FQNEAQ (reference sequence). CDR3 sequence: CASSRGGDYGYTF. The CDR3 region has the DNA TGTGCCAGCAGCAGGGGCGGCGACTATGGCTACACCTTC. The full variable domain, with the rest looked up from reference TRBV7-9 and TRBJ1-2, is DTGVSQNPRHKITKRGQNVTFRCDPISEHNRLYWYRQTLGQGPEFLTYFQNEAQLEKSRLLSDRFSAERPKGSFSTLEIQRTEQGDSAMYLCASSRGGDYGYTFGSGTRLTVV.

The V call is TRBV6-2 or TRBV6-3, the J call TRBJ2-7; D unclear. The CDR3 runs to 13 residues. Trimming left V 2 bases short and J 4 bases short, with 9 bases between. Per germline, CDR1 MNHEY and CDR2 SVGEGT. The CDR3: CASSYPRAYEQYF. Here the CDR3 DNA reads TGTGCCAGCAGTTACCCGAGAGCTTACGAGCAGTACTTC.

The chain employs TRBV10-3 and TRBJ2-5, with TRBD2 matching 9 bases. The CDR3 sequence is 14 residues long. Trimming removed 6 bases from V and 2 bases from J; junction bases left unmatched: 4. Germline CDR1 ENHRY, CDR2 SYGVKD. The CDR3 is CAISERGAQETQYF. The CDR3 DNA sequence: TGTGCCATCAGCGAGCGGGGGGCTCAAGAGACCCAGTACTTC.

J is TRBJ1-1 and V is TRBV2; TRBD1 is a possible D gene (5 bases). The V gene lost 6 bases and the J gene lost 4 bases, with 15 bases spanning the gap. In germline, CDR1 is SNHLY, CDR2 FYNNEI. The CDR3 runs 14 residues. The CDR3 DNA reads as TGTGCCAGCAGGCAGACGGAGGGGTCCACTGAAGCTTTCTTT. It encodes CASRQTEGSTEAFF.